Shown below are 32 T cell receptor beta chains from a single sample sequenced in a study of shared clonotypes between healthy human individuals (dated by TCRdb to 2020 to 2022). Receptors were amplified or captured by the immunoSEQ multiplex PCR assay. Here the immuneACCESS table is served through TCRdb, limited to in-frame sequences with V and J called. Missing clones are a known gap in these copies; in checked studies unresolved V genes cover under half, and the rest lacks a known reason. The sample data list 2 million or so clones, and just under 95% of these were observed just once. The ten top clones hold 0.85% to 1.3% of the sample. CD8 naive samples were obtained by positive selection for CCR7 among CD45RO-negative cells, yielding a CD45RA+CCR7+ population from which TemRA cells were excluded. Sequenced: naive CD8+ T cells sorted from blood. The cell subset or site tag for this specimen amounts to: CD45RA+CCR7+. The receptors derive from a man between 18 and 29 years old in good health.

The genes are TRBV5-1 and TRBJ2-1, with D perhaps TRBD1 or TRBD2 (6 bases each). Germline V lookup: CDR1 SGHRS, CDR2 YFSETQ. V was cut by 1 base and J by 1 base, with 18 bases left in between. The CDR3 is 18 amino acids. For the CDR3, the DNA is TGCGCCAGCAGCTTGCGGGGGCCAGCAGGGTTATCCTACAATGAGCAGTTCTTC. Residues: CASSLRGPAGLSYNEQFF.

The chain uses TRBV28 and TRBJ2-5; either TRBD1 or TRBD2 may fit D (5 bases each). The germline V and J ends were trimmed by 5 bases and 5 bases, with 15 bases remaining between them. CDR1 MDHEN and CDR2 SYDVKM come from the germline V gene. The CDR3 sequence is 14 residues long. The CDR3 loop reads CASSQQAEVETQYF. The CDR3, as DNA: TGTGCCAGCAGTCAACAGGCGGAGGTGGAGACCCAGTACTTC.

Worth noting for this clone: Other DNA sequences within the sample encode an identical CDR3. The chain couples TRBV11-2 to TRBJ2-7; D may match TRBD1 or TRBD2 (5 bases each). This CDR3 is 13 amino acids long. Germline-derived CDR1 and CDR2 are SGHAT and FQNNGV. V was shortened by 3 bases and J by 3 bases, with 9 bases between the two germline ends. The CDR3 region has the DNA TGTGCCAGCAGCTTGGGACGGAGCTACGAGCAGTACTTC. Translating gives CASSLGRSYEQYF.

To note about this clone: The same CDR3 also results from other DNA sequences found in this sample. The J gene is TRBJ2-7, the V gene TRBV4-1, with TRBD2 as a possible D gene (5 bases). The germline V and J ends were trimmed by 0 bases and 1 base, with 7 bases remaining between them. This CDR3 has 14 residues. The germline V gene encodes CDR1 MGHRA and CDR2 YSYEKL. The chain's CDR3 is CASSQEPGSYEQYF. The DNA of the CDR3 is TGCGCCAGCAGCCAAGAACCGGGATCCTACGAGCAGTACTTC.

The chain employs TRBV7-9 and TRBJ1-2; no clear D. Germline V gene data show CDR1 as SEHNR and CDR2 as FQNEAQ (reference sequence). The germline V and J ends were trimmed by 5 bases and 3 bases, with 19 bases remaining between them. This CDR3 spans 16 amino acids. The CDR3: CASSRLGPKVDYGYTF. The DNA for the CDR3 is TGTGCCAGCAGCAGACTAGGTCCAAAAGTGGACTATGGCTACACCTTC.

CDR3 protein: CASSLLEETQYF. CDR3 nucleotide sequence: TGTGCCAGCAGTTTACTAGAAGAGACCCAGTACTTC. The rearrangement links TRBV28 to TRBJ2-5; D is ambiguous. CDR3 length: 12 residues. V lost 2 bases, J lost 3 bases, and 4 bases lay in between. Germline V gene data show CDR1 as MDHEN and CDR2 as SYDVKM.

The V call is TRBV27, the J call TRBJ2-7; 7 bases map to TRBD2. CDR3 length equals 16 residues. Per the germline V gene, CDR1 is MNHEY and CDR2 is SMNVEV (reference sequence). After removal of 1 base from V and 2 bases from J, the junction contained 8 bases not matched to a gene. CDR3 protein: CASSLWEGTSPYEQYF. CDR3 DNA sequence: TGTGCCAGCAGTTTATGGGAGGGGACGTCACCCTACGAGCAGTACTTC.

This chain joins TRBV7-9 and TRBJ2-1, with a possible D match to TRBD2 (5 bases). The CDR3 contains 13 residues. Germline V lookup: CDR1 SEHNR, CDR2 FQNEAQ (reference sequence). Between the trimmed V and J ends, which lost 5 bases and 6 bases, there was a span of 11 bases. CDR3: CASSAGLGNEQFF. CDR3 nucleotides: TGTGCCAGCAGCGCGGGCTTGGGCAATGAGCAGTTCTTC.

J is TRBJ2-4 and V is TRBV27; no clear D gene. V gave up 1 base and J gave up 3 bases, with 13 bases separating them. This CDR3 is built from 16 residues. CDR1 and CDR2 (germline): MNHEY, SMNVEV (reference sequence). The CDR3 region has the DNA TGTGCCAGCAGTTTATATATAGGTCAGAGCAAAAACATTCAGTACTTC. It yields the protein CASSLYIGQSKNIQYF.

The rearrangement links TRBV6-5 to TRBJ1-2; D not certain. The V gene lost 2 bases and the J gene lost 7 bases, with 14 bases spanning the gap. Germline CDR1 reads MNHEY; CDR2 reads SVGAGI. This CDR3 is built from 14 residues. In nucleotides, the CDR3 is TGTGCCAGCAGTTACGGGGAAGGGATGGTTGGCTACACCTTC. This encodes CASSYGEGMVGYTF.

The chain has TRBV29-1 and TRBJ1-2, with D possibly being TRBD1 (5 bases). Germline assignment: CDR1 SQVTM and CDR2 ANQGSEA. This CDR3 has 13 residues. Deletions cut 0 bases from V and 8 bases from J, with 13 bases between. Here the CDR3 reads CSVEEGTSGGYTF. The CDR3 DNA is TGCAGCGTTGAAGAAGGGACTTCGGGGGGCTACACCTTC.

The chain combines TRBV19 with TRBJ2-5; D gene unclear. Trimming left V 3 bases short and J 2 bases short, with 10 bases between. This CDR3 has 14 amino acids. Germline CDR1 LNHDA, CDR2 SQIVND (reference sequence). The CDR3 DNA reads as TGTGCCAGTAGTATTTCGGAGATTCAAGAGACCCAGTACTTC. This gives the protein CASSISEIQETQYF.

The chain couples TRBV7-6 to TRBJ2-5; possible D gene TRBD2, 5 bases. CDR1 SGHVS and CDR2 FNYEAQ come from the germline V gene. The CDR3 sequence is 15 residues long. Trimming took 1 base from V and 3 from J, leaving 12 bases between them. This chain's CDR3 is CASSLEASRKETQYF. CDR3 sequence (DNA): TGTGCCAGCAGCTTAGAGGCTAGCCGAAAAGAGACCCAGTACTTC.

To note about this clone: The sample holds other DNA sequences that translate to the same CDR3. The chain carries TRBV28 and TRBJ1-5; D unresolved. Trimming pared 6 bases from V and 1 base from J, leaving 4 bases between. The germline gives CDR1 MDHEN, CDR2 SYDVKM. The CDR3 totals 12 residues. CDR3: CASSPSNQPQHF. CDR3 in DNA: TGTGCCAGCAGCCCCAGCAATCAGCCCCAGCATTTT.

This chain connects TRBV10-1 to TRBJ2-5; D not certain. Trimming removed 2 bases from V and 2 bases from J, with 6 bases in between. Per the germline V gene, CDR1 is WNHNN and CDR2 is SYGVQD (reference sequence). This CDR3 has 13 residues. CDR3 residues: CASSETAQETQYF. The CDR3 region has the DNA TGCGCCAGCAGTGAGACAGCTCAAGAGACCCAGTACTTC.

The chain is built from TRBV6-5 and TRBJ1-1; D gene unclear. Germline CDR1 is MNHEY and CDR2 is SVGAGI. V gave up 6 bases and J gave up 5 bases, with 13 bases separating them. The CDR3 contains 13 residues. DNA for the CDR3: TGTGCCAGCAGACTTCCCGGGGTGACTGAAGCTTTCTTT. It encodes CASRLPGVTEAFF.

The rearrangement uses TRBV4-2 and TRBJ2-3, with D tentatively TRBD2 (6 bases). Germline lookup yields CDR1 LGHNA and CDR2 YNFKEQ. Trimming left V 0 bases short and J 11 bases short, with 21 bases between. The CDR3 spans 16 residues. CDR3: CASSQEYGGSGYKQYF. The CDR3 DNA reads as TGTGCCAGCAGCCAAGAATACGGGGGTAGCGGCTATAAGCAGTATTTT.

J is TRBJ2-5 and V is TRBV10-1; TRBD1 agrees at 9 bases. J gave up 7 bases and V 5 bases, and 5 bases lay outside the gene matches. Germline V gene data show CDR1 as WNHNN and CDR2 as SYGVQD (reference sequence). CDR3 size: 13 residues. The CDR3 protein is CASSLGTGTTQYF. The CDR3 DNA is TGCGCCAGCAGTCTTGGGACAGGGACGACCCAGTACTTC.

This rearrangement joins TRBV6-5 to TRBJ2-7; tentatively, D is TRBD1 (5 bases). CDR3 length: 15 amino acids. Looked up from germline, CDR1 is MNHEY and CDR2 is SVGAGI. V shed 8 bases and J shed 0 bases, with 17 bases lying between them. CDR3 nucleotides: TGTGCCAGCCTTGGCGCTAAAGACAGCTCCTACGAGCAGTACTTC. This gives the protein CASLGAKDSSYEQYF.

This sequence joins TRBV7-8 and TRBJ2-7; TRBD2 might be the D (6 bases). CDR1 is SGHVS, CDR2 FQNEAQ, per germline. The CDR3 length is 16 residues. The V end was cut by 5 bases, the J end by 3 bases, with 20 bases between. The DNA for the CDR3 is TGTGCCAGCAGCCCACTTGGGCTAGCGCGTTACTACGAGCAGTACTTC. Translation: CASSPLGLARYYEQYF.

The V and J genes are TRBV5-1 and TRBJ2-5, with D possibly TRBD1 on 7 matching bases. The germline CDR1 and CDR2 sequences are SGHRS and YFSETQ. Trimming shortened V by 3 bases and J by 5 bases, and 14 bases separated the two germline ends. This CDR3 has 14 residues. CDR3 loop: CASSSPEGAETQYF. The CDR3 nucleotides are TGCGCCAGCAGCTCACCGGAGGGGGCGGAGACCCAGTACTTC.

The genes are TRBV6-5 and TRBJ2-1, with D uncertain. Trimming stripped 5 bases from V and 4 bases from J, with 12 bases between. Germline V gene lookup returns CDR1 MNHEY and CDR2 SVGAGI. This CDR3 has 14 amino acids. CDR3 protein: CASSQVDGYNEQFF. DNA of the CDR3: TGTGCCAGCAGTCAAGTAGACGGTTACAATGAGCAGTTCTTC.

This clone was recorded only once. The gene calls are TRBV27 and TRBJ2-3; 8 bases align to TRBD2. The CDR3 has 16 residues. V shed 7 bases and J 0 bases; nucleotides not matched to a gene: 9. CDR1 and CDR2 (germline): MNHEY, SMNVEV (reference sequence). CDR3 residues: CASMPGLGSSTDTQYF. The DNA of the CDR3 is TGTGCCAGCATGCCGGGACTAGGCTCTAGCACAGATACGCAGTATTTT.

The table lists this clone with a count of one. The chain joins TRBV7-3 to TRBJ2-7; 15 bases map to TRBD2. Germline CDR1 is SGHTA and CDR2 is FQGTGA. The CDR3 totals 20 residues. With 6 bases clipped from V and 6 bases from J, the junction kept 21 bases outside the gene matches. CDR3 in amino acids: CASSFNCAGTSGGPIPEQYF. For the CDR3, the DNA is TGTGCCAGCAGTTTCAACTGCGCAGGGACTAGCGGGGGGCCCATCCCCGAGCAGTACTTC. The variable domain in full, completed from reference TRBV7-3 and TRBJ2-7, reads GAGVSQTPSNKVTEKGKYVELRCDPISGHTALYWYRQSLGQGPEFLIYFQGTGAADDSGLPNDRFFAVRPEGSVSTLKIQRTERGDSAVYLCASSFNCAGTSGGPIPEQYFGPGTRLTVT.

V is TRBV5-6 and J is TRBJ1-2, with D uncertain. V gave up 1 base and J gave up 7 bases, with 8 bases separating them. The CDR3 loop spans 12 amino acids. Germline V CDR1 and CDR2: SGHDT, YYEEEE. The CDR3 protein is CASSLWPAGYTF. In DNA, the CDR3 is TGTGCCAGCAGCTTGTGGCCAGCTGGCTACACCTTC.

The gene calls are TRBV27 and TRBJ1-4, with D maybe TRBD1 (5 bases). Germline V gene sequence: CDR1 MNHEY, CDR2 SMNVEV (reference sequence). This CDR3 has 14 amino acids. Trimming pared 1 base from V and 6 bases from J, leaving 9 bases between. CDR3 amino acids: CASSLLGGHEKLFF. CDR3 DNA sequence: TGTGCCAGCAGTTTATTGGGGGGTCATGAAAAACTGTTTTTT.

This chain uses TRBV4-1 with TRBJ2-7; D not resolved. CDR3 length: 13 residues. Germline-derived CDR1 and CDR2 are MGHRA and YSYEKL. V was clipped by 2 bases and J by 1 base, with 6 bases between them. The CDR3 loop reads CASSQPFSYEQYF. In DNA, the CDR3 is TGCGCCAGCAGCCAACCCTTTTCCTACGAGCAGTACTTC.

The chain combines TRBV11-2 with TRBJ1-1, with a tentative D call TRBD1 (5 bases). This CDR3 contains 12 residues. Germline V gives CDR1 SGHAT, CDR2 FQNNGV. Trimming took 6 bases from V and 5 from J, leaving 10 bases between them. CDR3 in amino acids: CASRLGVTEAFF. For the CDR3, the DNA is TGTGCCAGCAGATTGGGGGTTACTGAAGCTTTCTTT.

The chain recombines TRBV6-5 with TRBJ2-1, with 11 bases matching TRBD2. Looked up from germline, CDR1 is MNHEY and CDR2 is SVGAGI. This CDR3 contains 15 residues. Germline trimming cut 2 bases from V and 7 bases from J; bases unmatched to any gene: 4. The CDR3 DNA is TGTGCCAGCAGTTACACTAGCGGGAGCATGAATGAGCAGTTCTTC. Protein: CASSYTSGSMNEQFF.

This clone has only one observation. The junction and the germline gene differ at one end; a read error may be behind it. The DNA for the CDR3 is TGTGCCAGTTTAAGTAGCGGGGCCTACACAGGTACGCAGTATTTT. Translation: CASLSSGAYTGTQYF. The chain joins TRBV11-2 to TRBJ2-3; 8 bases line up with TRBD2. The CDR3 loop spans 15 amino acids. Germline values: CDR1 SGHAT, CDR2 FQNNGV.

The chain is built from TRBV7-9 and TRBJ2-1, with D maybe TRBD1 (6 bases). The germline V and J ends were trimmed by 4 bases and 4 bases, with 11 bases remaining between them. Germline V gene sequence: CDR1 SEHNR, CDR2 FQNEAQ (reference sequence). The CDR3 spans 14 residues. In nucleotides, the CDR3 is TGTGCCAGCAGCTCCTCCGGGACATACAATGAGCAGTTCTTC. It encodes CASSSSGTYNEQFF.

The gene calls are TRBV6-1 and TRBJ1-1, with TRBD1 matching 10 bases. CDR1 MNHNS and CDR2 SASEGT come from the germline V gene. CDR3 length: 13 residues. V was clipped by 11 bases and J by 3 bases; unmatched bases: 6. The DNA for the CDR3 is TGTGCCGGGACAGGGGCCGTGCACACTGAAGCTTTCTTT. Translation: CAGTGAVHTEAFF.